This T cell receptor (beta chain) was obtained from a study of OX40 agonist ivuxolimab in advanced cancers. As regards this clone: Its antigen remains unidentified.

The CDR3 spans 14 residues. Trimming removed 0 bases at V and 8 bases at J, with 12 bases between. Germline loops: CDR1 SGDLS, CDR2 YYNGEE. Data came from immunoSEQ multiplex PCR; TCRdb stores just in-frame clones and leaves some out. The table shows approximately 100,000 clones, with roughly nine tenths occurring only once. Notes on the study in general: Antigen targets of the expanded peripheral T cells went undetermined. Clonal expansion from baseline to week 6 occurred in both CD4+ and CD8+ T cells.

Material: CD4+ or CD8+ T cells sorted from blood, obtained in a trial of the OX40 agonist ivuxolimab. This TCR came from an adult with an advanced solid tumor such as melanoma, head and neck, liver or kidney cancer. The J gene is TRBJ2-1, the V gene TRBV9; D is possibly TRBD2 (5 bases). The DNA for the CDR3 is TGTGCCAGCAGCGTAGGGAACACAGCGGATGAGCAGTTCTTC. Encoded protein: CASSVGNTADEQFF.